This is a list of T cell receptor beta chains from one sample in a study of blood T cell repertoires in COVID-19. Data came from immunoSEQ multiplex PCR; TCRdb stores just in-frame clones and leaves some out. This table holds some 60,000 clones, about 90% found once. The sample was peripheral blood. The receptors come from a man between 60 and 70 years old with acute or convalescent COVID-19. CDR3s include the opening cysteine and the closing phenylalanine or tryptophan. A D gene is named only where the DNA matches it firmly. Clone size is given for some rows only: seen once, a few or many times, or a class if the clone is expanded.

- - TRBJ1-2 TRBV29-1 TGCAGCGTTGAAGAACAGGTTGGCTACACCTTC CSVEEQVGYTF
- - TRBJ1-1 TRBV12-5 TGTGCTAGTGGCCTTTCGACAGTTAACACTGAAGCTTTCTTT CASGLSTVNTEAFF
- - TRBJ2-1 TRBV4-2 TGTGCCAGCAGCCAAGGCCCGGGACAACAATACAATGAGCAGTTCTTC CASSQGPGQQYNEQFF
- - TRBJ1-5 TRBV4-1 TGCGCCAGCAGCCAAGAGGAGGCAGGTGGTCAGCCCCAGCATTTT CASSQEEAGGQPQHF
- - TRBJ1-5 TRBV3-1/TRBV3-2 TGTGCCAGCAGCCAAGACATCAATCAGCCCCAGCATTTT CASSQDINQPQHF
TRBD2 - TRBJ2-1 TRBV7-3 TGTGCCAGCAGCTCGAGGGGTGTGGTTAGCGGGGGTTCCCCTAATGAGCAGTTCTTC CASSSRGVVSGGSPNEQFF
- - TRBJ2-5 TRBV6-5 TGTGCCAGCAGACCCTCGGGACACCGTGGGGAGACCCAGTACTTC CASRPSGHRGETQYF
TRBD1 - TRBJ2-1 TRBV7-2 TGTGCCAGCAGCTTAGTAGGGACAGGGGATGAGCAGTTCTTC CASSLVGTGDEQFF
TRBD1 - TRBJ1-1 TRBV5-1 TGCGCCAGCAGCTCGTTCGGGACAGCGGGCACTGAAGCTTTCTTT CASSSFGTAGTEAFF
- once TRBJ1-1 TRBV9 TGTGCCAGCAGCCCCGCGGGGAAGGCTGAAGCTTTCTTT CASSPAGKAEAFF
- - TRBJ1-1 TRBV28 TGTGCCAGCAGTCCTCCTTCGACTCAGAGGAACACTGAAGCTTTCTTT CASSPPSTQRNTEAFF
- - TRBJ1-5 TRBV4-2 TGTGCCAGCAGCCAAGATTCGCCCCTCGACGAGGGCCGGTCGAGCTTAAATCAGCCCCAGCATTTT CASSQDSPLDEGRSSLNQPQHF
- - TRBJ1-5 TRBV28 TGTGCCAGCAGTTGGCAGGGTCGGAATCAGCCCCAGCATTTT CASSWQGRNQPQHF
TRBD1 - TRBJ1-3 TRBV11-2 TGTGCCAGCAGCAAGGACAGGGCGAGAAACACCATATATTTT CASSKDRARNTIYF
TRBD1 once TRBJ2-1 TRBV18 TGTGCCAGCTCACCACTAATTCAGGGGGCGGATGAGCAGTTCTTC CASSPLIQGADEQFF
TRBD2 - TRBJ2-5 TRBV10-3 TGTGCCATCAGCTCCGGGACTAGCGGACCAAGGGAGACCCAGTACTTC CAISSGTSGPRETQYF
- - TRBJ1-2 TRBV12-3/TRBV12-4 TGTGCCAGCAGTAGGGACACCAACTATGGCTACACCTTC CASSRDTNYGYTF
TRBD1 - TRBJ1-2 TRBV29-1 TGCAGCGTGCCCTGGACAGGGGCCTCACTCCATGGCTACACCTTC CSVPWTGASLHGYTF
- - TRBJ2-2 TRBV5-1 TGCGCCAGCAGCTTGGATGGGCAGCAGAACACCGGGGAGCTGTTTTTT CASSLDGQQNTGELFF
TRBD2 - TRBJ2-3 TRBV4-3 TGCGCCAGCAGCCATAACGGACTAGCGGGAGCGGGGACAGATACGCAGTATTTT CASSHNGLAGAGTDTQYF
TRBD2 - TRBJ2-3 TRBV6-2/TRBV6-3 TGTGCCAGCAGTTACCTAGCGGGATCCTCAATCACTAGCACAGATACGCAGTATTTT CASSYLAGSSITSTDTQYF
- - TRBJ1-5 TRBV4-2 TGTGCCAGCAGCCAAGATGGGAGGCCCCAGCATTTT CASSQDGRPQHF
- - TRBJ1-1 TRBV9 TGTGCCAGCAGCGTAGACGGGGTTAACACTGAAGCTTTCTTT CASSVDGVNTEAFF
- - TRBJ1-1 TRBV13 TGTGCCAGCAGCTTTCAGGGTGGGACTGAAGCTTTCTTT CASSFQGGTEAFF
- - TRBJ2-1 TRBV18 TGTGCCAGCTCACCACCGTCCTCGAGGGGGGGCTACAATGAGCAGTTCTTC CASSPPSSRGGYNEQFF
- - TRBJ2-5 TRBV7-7 TGTGCTAGCAGCTCTACAGGGCTGCAAGAGACCCAGTACTTC CASSSTGLQETQYF
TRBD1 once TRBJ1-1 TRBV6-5 TGTGCCAGCAGTTCCGGGACAGGGGGTTGGACTGAAGCTTTCTTT CASSSGTGGWTEAFF
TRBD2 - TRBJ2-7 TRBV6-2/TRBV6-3 TGTGCCAGCAGTTACACCGTCGGACTAGCGGGAGGCAGTGAGGTGTACGAGCAGTACTTC CASSYTVGLAGGSEVYEQYF
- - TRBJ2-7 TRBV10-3 TGTGCCATCAGTGAGTCGAAAGGGGCAGCCTACGAGCAGTACTTC CAISESKGAAYEQYF
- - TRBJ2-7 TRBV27 TGTGCCAGCAGTACCGGAGGTAATGGCTACGAGCAGTACTTC CASSTGGNGYEQYF
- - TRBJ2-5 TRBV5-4 TGTGCCAGCAGCTTAGGGCCTAGCCCTCAAGAGACCCAGTACTTC CASSLGPSPQETQYF
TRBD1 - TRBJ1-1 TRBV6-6 TGTGCCAGCAGATTCCTACAGGGGATTGAAGCTTTCTTT CASRFLQGIEAFF
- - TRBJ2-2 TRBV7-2 TGTGCCAGCAGAGCCGGGGCAGGGAGGACCGGGGAGCTGTTTTTT CASRAGAGRTGELFF
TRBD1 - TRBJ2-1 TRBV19 TGTGCCAGTACCCGGGACAGGTCCTACAATGAGCAGTTCTTC CASTRDRSYNEQFF
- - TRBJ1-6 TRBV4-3 TGCGCCAGCAGCCAAGAAGGAGGAAAGGATAATTCACCCCTCCACTTT CASSQEGGKDNSPLHF
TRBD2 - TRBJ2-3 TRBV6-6 TGTGCCAGCAGTACCGGGACTAGCGGAAGCACAGATACGCAGTATTTT CASSTGTSGSTDTQYF